This T cell receptor beta chain is drawn from a study of blood T cell repertoires in COVID-19. Profiled with immunoSEQ multiplex PCR; TCRdb holds only in-frame clones, not every one. Seen here are some 200,000 clones, roughly 80% observed once, and the top ten hold roughly 10%. Specimen: peripheral blood. The origin of this receptor is an elderly woman with acute or convalescent COVID-19.

CDR3 nucleotide sequence: TGTGCCAGCAGTTCCCCCGGGAGAAACTACGAGCAGTACTTC. It translates to CASSSPGRNYEQYF. V is TRBV27 and J is TRBJ2-7; D might be TRBD2 (6 bases). CDR1 and CDR2 from the germline V gene are MNHEY and SMNVEV (reference sequence). Trimming shortened V by 4 bases and J by 3 bases, and 13 bases separated the two germline ends. The CDR3 extends over 14 amino acids.